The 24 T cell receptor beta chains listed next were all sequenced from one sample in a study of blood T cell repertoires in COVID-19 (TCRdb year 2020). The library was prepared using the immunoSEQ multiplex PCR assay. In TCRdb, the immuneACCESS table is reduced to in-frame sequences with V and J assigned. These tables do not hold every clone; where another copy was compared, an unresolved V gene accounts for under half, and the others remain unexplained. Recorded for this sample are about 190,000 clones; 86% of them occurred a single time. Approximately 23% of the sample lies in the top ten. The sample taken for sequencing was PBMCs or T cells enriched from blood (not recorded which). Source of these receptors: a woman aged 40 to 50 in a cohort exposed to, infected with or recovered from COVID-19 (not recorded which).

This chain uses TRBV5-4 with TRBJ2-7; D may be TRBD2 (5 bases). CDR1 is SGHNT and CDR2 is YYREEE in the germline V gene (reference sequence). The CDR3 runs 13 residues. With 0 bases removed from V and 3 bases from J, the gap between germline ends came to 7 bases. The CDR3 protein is CASSLASGYEQYF. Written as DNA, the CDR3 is TGTGCCAGCAGCTTGGCCAGCGGCTACGAGCAGTACTTC. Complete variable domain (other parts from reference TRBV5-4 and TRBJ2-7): ETGVTQSPTHLIKTRGQQVTLRCSSQSGHNTVSWYQQALGQGPQFIFQYYREEENGRGNFPPRFSGLQFPNYSSELNVNALELDDSALYLCASSLASGYEQYFGPGTRLTVT.

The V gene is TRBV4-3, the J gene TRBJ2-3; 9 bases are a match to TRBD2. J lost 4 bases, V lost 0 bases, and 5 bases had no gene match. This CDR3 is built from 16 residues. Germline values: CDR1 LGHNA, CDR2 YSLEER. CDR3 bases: TGCGCCAGCAGCCAAGAGGGGGCGGGAGGGCCAGATACGCAGTATTTT. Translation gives CASSQEGAGGPDTQYF.

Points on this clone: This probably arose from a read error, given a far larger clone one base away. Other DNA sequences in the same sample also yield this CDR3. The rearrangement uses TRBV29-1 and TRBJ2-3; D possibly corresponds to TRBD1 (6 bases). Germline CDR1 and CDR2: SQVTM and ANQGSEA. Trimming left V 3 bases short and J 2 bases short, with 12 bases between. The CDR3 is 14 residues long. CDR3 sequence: CSVEGQGYTDTQYF. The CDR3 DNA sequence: TGCAGCGTTGAGGGGCAGGGGTACACAGATACGCAGTATTTT.

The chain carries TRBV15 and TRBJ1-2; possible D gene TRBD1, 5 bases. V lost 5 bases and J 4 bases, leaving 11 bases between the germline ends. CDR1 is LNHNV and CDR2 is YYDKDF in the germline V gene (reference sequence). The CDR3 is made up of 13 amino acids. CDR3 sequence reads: CATSGDSSYGYTF. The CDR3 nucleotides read TGTGCCACCAGCGGCGACAGCTCCTATGGCTACACCTTC.

CDR3 loop: CASSQESQRNYGYTF. In DNA, the CDR3 is TGTGCCAGCAGCCAAGAGAGTCAGCGGAACTATGGCTACACCTTC. The chain couples TRBV4-2 to TRBJ1-2; D gene unclear. The V gene lost 0 bases and the J gene lost 2 bases, with 10 bases spanning the gap. Germline CDR1 reads LGHNA; CDR2 reads YNFKEQ. This CDR3 is built from 15 residues.

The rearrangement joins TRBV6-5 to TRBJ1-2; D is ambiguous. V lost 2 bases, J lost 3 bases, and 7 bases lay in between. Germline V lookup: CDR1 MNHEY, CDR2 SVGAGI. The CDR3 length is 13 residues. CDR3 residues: CASSYETDYGYTF. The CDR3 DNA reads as TGTGCCAGCAGTTACGAGACTGACTATGGCTACACCTTC.

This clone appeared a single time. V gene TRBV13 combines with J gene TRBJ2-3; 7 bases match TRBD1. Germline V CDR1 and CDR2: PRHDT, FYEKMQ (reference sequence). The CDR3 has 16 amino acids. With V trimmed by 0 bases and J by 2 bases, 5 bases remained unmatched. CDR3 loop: CASSLGRDSYTDTQYF. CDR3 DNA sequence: TGTGCCAGCAGCTTAGGCCGGGACAGCTACACAGATACGCAGTATTTT.

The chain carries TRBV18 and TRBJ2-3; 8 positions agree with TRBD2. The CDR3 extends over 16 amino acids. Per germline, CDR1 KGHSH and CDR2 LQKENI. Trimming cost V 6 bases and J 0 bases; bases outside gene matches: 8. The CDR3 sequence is CASSLSGTSSTDTQYF. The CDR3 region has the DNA TGTGCCAGCTCGCTTAGCGGGACCTCTAGCACAGATACGCAGTATTTT.

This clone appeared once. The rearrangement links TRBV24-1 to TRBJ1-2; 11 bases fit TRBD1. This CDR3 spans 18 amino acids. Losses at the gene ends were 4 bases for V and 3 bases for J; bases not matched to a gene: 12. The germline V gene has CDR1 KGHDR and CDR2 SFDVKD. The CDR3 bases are TGTGCCACCAGTGACTCGGCCGGACAGGGGGCGCCGGACTATGGCTACACCTTC. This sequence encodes CATSDSAGQGAPDYGYTF.

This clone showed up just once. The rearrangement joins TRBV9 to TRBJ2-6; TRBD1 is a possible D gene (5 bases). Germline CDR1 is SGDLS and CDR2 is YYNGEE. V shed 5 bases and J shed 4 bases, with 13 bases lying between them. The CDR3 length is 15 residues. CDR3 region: CASSASGSGANVLTF. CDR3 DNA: TGTGCCAGCAGTGCCTCAGGGTCAGGGGCCAACGTCCTGACTTTC.

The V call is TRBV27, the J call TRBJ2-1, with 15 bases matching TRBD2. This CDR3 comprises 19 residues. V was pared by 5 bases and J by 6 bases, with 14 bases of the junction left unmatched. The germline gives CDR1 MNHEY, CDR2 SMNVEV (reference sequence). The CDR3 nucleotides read TGTGCCAGCAGTCTCGACACGGGACTAGCGGGAGGTCTGAGCAATGAGCAGTTCTTC. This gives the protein CASSLDTGLAGGLSNEQFF.

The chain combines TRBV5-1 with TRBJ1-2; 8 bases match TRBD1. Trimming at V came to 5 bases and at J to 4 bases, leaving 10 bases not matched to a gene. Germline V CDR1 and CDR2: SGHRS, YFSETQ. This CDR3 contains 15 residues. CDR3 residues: CASRIGTGGLYGYTF. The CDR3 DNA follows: TGCGCCAGCAGGATCGGGACAGGAGGACTCTATGGCTACACCTTC.

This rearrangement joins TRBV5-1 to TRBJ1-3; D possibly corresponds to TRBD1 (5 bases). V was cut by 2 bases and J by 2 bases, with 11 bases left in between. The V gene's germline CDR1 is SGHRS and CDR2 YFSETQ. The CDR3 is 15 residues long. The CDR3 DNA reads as TGCGCCAGCAGCTTCCAGGGTGGAGCTGGAAACACCATATATTTT. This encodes CASSFQGGAGNTIYF.

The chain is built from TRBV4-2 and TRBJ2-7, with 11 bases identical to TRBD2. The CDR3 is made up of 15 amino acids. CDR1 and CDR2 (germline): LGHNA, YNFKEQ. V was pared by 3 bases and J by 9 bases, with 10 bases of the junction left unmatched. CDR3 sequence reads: CASSQGATSGTTQYF. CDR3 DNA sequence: TGTGCCAGCAGCCAGGGAGCGACTAGCGGGACGACGCAGTACTTC.

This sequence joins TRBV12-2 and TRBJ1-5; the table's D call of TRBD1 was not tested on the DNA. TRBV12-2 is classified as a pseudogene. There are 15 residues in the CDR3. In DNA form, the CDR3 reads TGTGCAAGTCGCTCGTCGGACAGTAACAATCAGCCCCAGCATTTT. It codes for CASRSSDSNNQPQHF.

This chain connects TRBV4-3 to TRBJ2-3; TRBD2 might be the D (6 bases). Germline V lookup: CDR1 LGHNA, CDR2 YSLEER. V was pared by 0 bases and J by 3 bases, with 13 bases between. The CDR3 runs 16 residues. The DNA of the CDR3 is TGCGCCAGCAGCCAAGAGGTGCGGGCGGGAACAGATACGCAGTATTTT. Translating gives CASSQEVRAGTDTQYF.

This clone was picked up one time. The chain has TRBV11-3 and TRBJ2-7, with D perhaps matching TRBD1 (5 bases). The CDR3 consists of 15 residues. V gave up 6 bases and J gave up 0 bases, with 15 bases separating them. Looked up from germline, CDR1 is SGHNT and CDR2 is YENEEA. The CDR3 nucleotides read TGTGCCAGCAGTACAATAGACAGAGCCTCCTACGAGCAGTACTTC. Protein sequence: CASSTIDRASYEQYF.

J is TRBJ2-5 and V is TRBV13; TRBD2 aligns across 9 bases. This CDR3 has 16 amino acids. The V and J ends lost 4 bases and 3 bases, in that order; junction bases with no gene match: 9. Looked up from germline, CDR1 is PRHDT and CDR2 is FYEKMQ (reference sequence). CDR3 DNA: TGTGCCAGCAGCTCCCTAAGGCGGGAGGGGAAAGAGACCCAGTACTTC. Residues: CASSSLRREGKETQYF.

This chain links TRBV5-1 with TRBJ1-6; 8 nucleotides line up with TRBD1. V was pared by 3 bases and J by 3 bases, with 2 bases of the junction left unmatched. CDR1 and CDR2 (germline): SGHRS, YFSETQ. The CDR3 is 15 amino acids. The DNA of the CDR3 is TGCGCCAGCAGCTGGGGGACAGGCTATAATTCACCCCTCCACTTT. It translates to CASSWGTGYNSPLHF.

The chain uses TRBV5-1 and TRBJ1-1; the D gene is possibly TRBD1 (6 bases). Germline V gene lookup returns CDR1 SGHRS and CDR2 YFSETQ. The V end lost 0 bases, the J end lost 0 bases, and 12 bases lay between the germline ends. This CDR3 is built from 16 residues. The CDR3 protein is CASSLASGQLNTEAFF. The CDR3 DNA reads TGCGCCAGCAGCTTGGCTTCCGGACAGCTGAACACTGAAGCTTTCTTT.

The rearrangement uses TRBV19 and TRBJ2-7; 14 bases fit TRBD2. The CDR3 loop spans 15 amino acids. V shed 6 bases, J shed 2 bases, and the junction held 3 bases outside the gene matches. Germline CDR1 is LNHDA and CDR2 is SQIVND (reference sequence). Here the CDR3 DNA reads TGTGCCAGTAGCGCGGGACTAGCGGGGGCCTACGAGCAGTACTTC. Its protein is CASSAGLAGAYEQYF.

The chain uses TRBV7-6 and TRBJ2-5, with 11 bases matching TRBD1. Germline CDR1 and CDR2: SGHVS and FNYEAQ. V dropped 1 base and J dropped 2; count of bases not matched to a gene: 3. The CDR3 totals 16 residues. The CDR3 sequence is CASSLGTGGRQETQYF. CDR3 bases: TGTGCCAGCAGCTTAGGGACAGGGGGCAGACAAGAGACCCAGTACTTC.

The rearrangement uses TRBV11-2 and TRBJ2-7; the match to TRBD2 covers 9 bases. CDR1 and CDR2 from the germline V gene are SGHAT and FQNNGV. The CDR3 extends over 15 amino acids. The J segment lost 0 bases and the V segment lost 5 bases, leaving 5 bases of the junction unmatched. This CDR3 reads CASSPNSGGSYEQYF. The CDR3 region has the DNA TGTGCCAGCAGCCCTAATAGCGGGGGCTCCTACGAGCAGTACTTC. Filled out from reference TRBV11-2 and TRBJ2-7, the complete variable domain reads EAGVAQSPRYKIIEKRQSVAFWCNPISGHATLYWYQQILGQGPKLLIQFQNNGVVDDSQLPKDRFSAERLKGVDSTLKIQPAKLEDSAVYLCASSPNSGGSYEQYFGPGTRLTVT.

The CDR3 is CASSSSAGMRTGELFF. CDR3 nucleotides: TGTGCCAGCAGCTCCTCTGCGGGGATGAGAACCGGGGAGCTGTTTTTT. The V gene is TRBV5-8, the J gene TRBJ2-2; perhaps TRBD2 as D (6 bases). The V and J ends lost 3 bases and 5 bases respectively, with 17 bases between them. This CDR3 comprises 16 residues. Germline V gives CDR1 SGHTS, CDR2 YDEGEE.